This record concerns one T cell receptor (beta chain) sequence. What this receptor recognizes is not known. Base qualities are missing; no much larger clone stands one base away. These data are taken from a study of control samples from healthy donors and cancer patients (dated by TCRdb to the early 2020s). Trimmed from V: 6 bases; trimmed from J: 4 bases; junction bases lacking a gene match: 3. The CDR3 sequence holds 13 residues, the cysteine and phenylalanine included. The CDR3 DNA has 39 bases and is translated from base 1. The germline V gene (reference sequence) supplies CDR1 LNHNV and CDR2 YYDKDF. The library was prepared using the immunoSEQ multiplex PCR assay. Not all clones reach the TCRdb copy of this immuneACCESS table, which keeps in-frame sequences only. Checked studies attribute under half of the gap to unresolved V genes and leave the rest unexplained. The sample yields 53,000 or so clones; roughly 90% were counted once. The top ten clones comprise 11% to 15% of the sample.

The rearrangement joined TRBV15 to TRBJ1-1, and 9 junctional nucleotides match TRBD1. The receptor was derived from a man in his sixties with head and neck cancer. Input material: PBMCs. The CDR3 is CATSQTGGTEAFF. The nucleotide sequence is TGTGCCACCAGTCAGACAGGGGGCACTGAAGCTTTCTTT.